This T cell receptor beta chain stems from a study of T cell responses to AZD1222 COVID-19 vaccine. Doses given second, at about 4 or about 12 weeks, were pooled. Data came from immunoSEQ multiplex PCR; TCRdb stores just in-frame clones and leaves some out. The sample holds some 98,000 clones, about 88% seen once. Trimming removed 3 bases at V and 0 bases at J, with 9 bases between. Germline CDR1 SGHTA, CDR2 FQGNSA. CDR3 size: 16 residues. This clonotype was sampled from an adult who received the AZD1222 COVID-19 vaccine. The V gene is TRBV7-2, the J gene TRBJ2-6, with a tentative D call TRBD2 (5 bases). Material: peripheral blood, obtained 28 days after the second AZD1222 dose. The CDR3 sequence: CASSFLGDSGANVLTF. The CDR3 DNA reads TGTGCCAGCAGCTTCCTCGGGGACTCTGGGGCCAACGTCCTGACTTTC.